The present entry profiles one T cell receptor beta chain with its context. These data are taken from a study of blood T cell repertoires in COVID-19. At the level of the study: Nucleic acid was either cDNA or gDNA, and it came from T cells, B-cell-depleted T cells, or PBMCs.

Data came from immunoSEQ multiplex PCR; TCRdb stores just in-frame clones and leaves some out. The sample consists of around 270,000 clones, around four fifths of them appearing once. Germline values: CDR1 SQVTM, CDR2 ANQGSEA. Trimming stripped 2 bases from V and 6 bases from J, with 17 bases between. This CDR3 is 14 amino acids long. Sequencing was performed on peripheral blood. The chain couples TRBV29-1 to TRBJ2-7; D may be TRBD2 (6 bases). This clonotype was sampled from a man aged 60 to 75 with acute or convalescent COVID-19. CDR3 protein: CSVETEGRTVEQYF. In DNA form, the CDR3 reads TGCAGCGTTGAAACGGAGGGAAGGACGGTCGAGCAGTACTTC.